These 5 T cell receptor beta chains came from one sample sequenced in a study of neurological immune-mediated disorders. TCRdb redid the calling of the 5' RACE reads with MiXCR, one entry per CDR3 protein. This sample has about 18,000 distinct CDR3 sequences, with 27% found just once. The sequenced sample consisted of PBMCs. The receptors were gathered from a man aged 45-65 years with HTLV-1-associated myelopathy (HAM/TSP).

The rearrangement joins TRBV20-1 to TRBJ2-3; TRBD2 matches 11 bases. Germline V lookup: CDR1 DFQATT, CDR2 SNEGSKA (reference sequence). Unmatched junction bases numbered 0, after V lost 0 bases and J lost 4 bases. The CDR3 is 14 amino acids. Here the CDR3 reads CSARDSGGADTQYF. CDR3 bases: TGCAGTGCTAGAGATAGCGGGGGGGCAGATACGCAGTATTTT.

This clonotype occurred many times. The rearrangement links TRBV12-3 or TRBV12-4 to TRBJ2-7; D may be TRBD1 (5 bases). V was trimmed by 8 bases and J by 0 bases, leaving 8 bases between them. This CDR3 has 12 amino acids. CDR3 region: CASSDTSYEQYF. CDR3 DNA: TGTGCCAGCTCGGACACCTCCTACGAGCAGTACTTC.

This clonotype was observed once. This chain joins TRBV12-3 or TRBV12-4 and TRBJ1-5; D unresolved. V gave up 8 bases and J gave up 9 bases, with 14 bases separating them. CDR3 length: 12 amino acids. The CDR3 sequence is CASRGSLGPQHF. The CDR3 DNA is TGTGCCAGCCGGGGTTCCCTCGGGCCCCAGCATTTT.

Ten or more counts support this clonotype. The chain recombines TRBV12-3 or TRBV12-4 with TRBJ2-6; weak D call: TRBD1 (5 bases). The V end was cut by 5 bases, the J end by 4 bases, with 15 bases between. The CDR3 length is 16 residues. This chain's CDR3 is CASSRQIVMGANVLTF. For the CDR3, the DNA is TGTGCCAGCAGTCGACAGATAGTTATGGGGGCCAACGTCCTGACTTTC.

This clonotype is categorized as medium-sized. The rearrangement uses TRBV12-3 or TRBV12-4 and TRBJ2-7; D is unresolved. V gave up 2 bases and J gave up 3 bases, with 8 bases separating them. The CDR3 covers 13 residues. CDR3 nucleotides: TGTGCCAGCAGTTTACTAAGGTTCTACGAGCAGTACTTC. As protein: CASSLLRFYEQYF.